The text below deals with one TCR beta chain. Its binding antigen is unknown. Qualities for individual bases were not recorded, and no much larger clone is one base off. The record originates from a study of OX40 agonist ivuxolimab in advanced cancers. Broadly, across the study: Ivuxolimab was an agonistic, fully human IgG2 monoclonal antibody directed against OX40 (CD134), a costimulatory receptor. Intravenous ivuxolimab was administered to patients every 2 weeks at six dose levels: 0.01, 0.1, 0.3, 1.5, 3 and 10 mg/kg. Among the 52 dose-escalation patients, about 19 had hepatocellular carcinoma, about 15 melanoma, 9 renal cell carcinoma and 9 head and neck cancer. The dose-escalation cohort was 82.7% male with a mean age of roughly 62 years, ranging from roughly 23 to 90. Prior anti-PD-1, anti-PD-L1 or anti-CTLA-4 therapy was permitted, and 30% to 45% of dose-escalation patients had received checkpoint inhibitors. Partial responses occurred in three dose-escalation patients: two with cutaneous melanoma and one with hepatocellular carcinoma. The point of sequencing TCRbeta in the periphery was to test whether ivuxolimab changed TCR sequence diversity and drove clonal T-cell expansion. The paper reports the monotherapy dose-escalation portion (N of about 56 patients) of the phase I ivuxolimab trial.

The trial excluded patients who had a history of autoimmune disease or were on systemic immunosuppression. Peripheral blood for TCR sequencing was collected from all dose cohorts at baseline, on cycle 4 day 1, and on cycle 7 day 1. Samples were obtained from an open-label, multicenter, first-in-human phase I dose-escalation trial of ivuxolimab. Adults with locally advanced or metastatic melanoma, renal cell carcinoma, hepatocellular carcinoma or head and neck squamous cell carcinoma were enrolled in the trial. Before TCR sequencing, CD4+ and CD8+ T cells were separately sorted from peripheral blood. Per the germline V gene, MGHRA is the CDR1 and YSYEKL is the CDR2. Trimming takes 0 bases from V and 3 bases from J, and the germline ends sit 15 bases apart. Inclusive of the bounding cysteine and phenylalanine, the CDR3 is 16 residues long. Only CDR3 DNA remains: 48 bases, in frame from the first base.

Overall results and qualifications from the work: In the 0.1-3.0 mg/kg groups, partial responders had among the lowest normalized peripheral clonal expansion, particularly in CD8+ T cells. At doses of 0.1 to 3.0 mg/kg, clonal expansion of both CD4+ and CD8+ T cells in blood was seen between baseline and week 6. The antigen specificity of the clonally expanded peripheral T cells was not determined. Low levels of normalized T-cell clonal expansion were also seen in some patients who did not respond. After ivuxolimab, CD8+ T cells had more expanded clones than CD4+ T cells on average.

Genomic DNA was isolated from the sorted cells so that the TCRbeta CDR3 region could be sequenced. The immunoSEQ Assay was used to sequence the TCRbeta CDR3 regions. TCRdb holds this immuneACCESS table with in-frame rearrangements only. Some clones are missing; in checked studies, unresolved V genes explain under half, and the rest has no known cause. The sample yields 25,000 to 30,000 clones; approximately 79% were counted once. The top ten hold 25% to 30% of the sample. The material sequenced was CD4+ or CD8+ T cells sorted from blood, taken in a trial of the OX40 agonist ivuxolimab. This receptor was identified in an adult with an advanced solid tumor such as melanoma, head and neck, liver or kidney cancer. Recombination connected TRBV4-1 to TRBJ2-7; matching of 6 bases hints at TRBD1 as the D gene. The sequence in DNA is TGCGCCAGCAGCCAAGATTCGAGGACAGACTTCTACGAGCAGTACTTC. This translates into CASSQDSRTDFYEQYF.